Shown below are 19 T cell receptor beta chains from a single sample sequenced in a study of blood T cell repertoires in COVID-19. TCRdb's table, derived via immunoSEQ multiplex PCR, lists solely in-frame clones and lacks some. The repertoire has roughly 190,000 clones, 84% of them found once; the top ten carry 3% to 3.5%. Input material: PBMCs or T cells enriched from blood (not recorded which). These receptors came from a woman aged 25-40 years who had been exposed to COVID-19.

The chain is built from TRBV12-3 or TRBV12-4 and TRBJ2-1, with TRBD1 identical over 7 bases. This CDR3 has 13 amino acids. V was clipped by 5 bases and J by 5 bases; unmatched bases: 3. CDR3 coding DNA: TGTGCCAGCAGTACCGACAGGGACAATGAGCAGTTCTTC. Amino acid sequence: CASSTDRDNEQFF.

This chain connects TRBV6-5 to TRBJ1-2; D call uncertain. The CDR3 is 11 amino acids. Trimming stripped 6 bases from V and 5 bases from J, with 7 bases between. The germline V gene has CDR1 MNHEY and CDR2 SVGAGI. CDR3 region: CASRTTYGYTF. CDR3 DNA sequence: TGTGCCAGCAGGACAACGTATGGCTACACCTTC.

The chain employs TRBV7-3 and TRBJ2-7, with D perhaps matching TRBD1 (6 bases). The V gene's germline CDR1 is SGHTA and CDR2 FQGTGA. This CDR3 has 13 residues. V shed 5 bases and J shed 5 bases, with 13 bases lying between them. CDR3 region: CASSANGQHEQYF. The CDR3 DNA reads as TGTGCCAGCAGCGCAAACGGACAGCACGAGCAGTACTTC.

The CDR3 loop reads CASSLRGPGGYTF. In nucleotides, the CDR3 is TGTGCCAGCAGCCTCAGGGGGCCGGGTGGCTACACCTTC. The gene calls are TRBV7-2 and TRBJ1-2; 8 bases align to TRBD1. Looked up from germline, CDR1 is SGHTA and CDR2 is FQGNSA. Trimming took 5 bases from V and 7 from J; bases not matched to a gene: 6. The CDR3 extends over 13 amino acids.

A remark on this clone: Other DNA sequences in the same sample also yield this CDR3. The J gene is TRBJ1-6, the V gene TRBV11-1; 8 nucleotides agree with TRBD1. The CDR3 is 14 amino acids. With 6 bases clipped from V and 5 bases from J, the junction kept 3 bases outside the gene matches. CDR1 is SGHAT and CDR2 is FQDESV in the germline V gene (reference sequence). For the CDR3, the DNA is TGTGCCAGCAGTCGGACAGGGAATAATTCACCCCTCCACTTT. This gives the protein CASSRTGNNSPLHF.

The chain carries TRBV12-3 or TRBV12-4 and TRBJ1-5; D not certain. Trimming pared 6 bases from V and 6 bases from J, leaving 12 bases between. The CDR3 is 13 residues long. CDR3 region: CASRGSESQPQHF. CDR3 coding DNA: TGTGCCAGCAGGGGGAGTGAAAGTCAGCCCCAGCATTTT.

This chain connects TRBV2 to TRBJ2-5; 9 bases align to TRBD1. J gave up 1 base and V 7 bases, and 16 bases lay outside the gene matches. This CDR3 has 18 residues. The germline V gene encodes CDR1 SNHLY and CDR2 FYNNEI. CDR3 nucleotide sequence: TGTGCCAGCACCGGACAGGGGTTCGGGGCCCGAACCCAAGAGACCCAGTACTTC. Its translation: CASTGQGFGARTQETQYF.

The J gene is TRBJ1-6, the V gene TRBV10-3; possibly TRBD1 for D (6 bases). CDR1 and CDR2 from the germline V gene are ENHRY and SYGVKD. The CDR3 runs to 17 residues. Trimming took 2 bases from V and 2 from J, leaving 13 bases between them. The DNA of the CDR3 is TGTGCCATCAGTGAGAAGACAGGAAACACCTATAATTCACCCCTCCACTTT. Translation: CAISEKTGNTYNSPLHF.

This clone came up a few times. In nucleotides, the CDR3 is TGTGCCAGCAGTTTAGATGCCAGGGGGAGCACTGAAGCTTTCTTT. This gives the protein CASSLDARGSTEAFF. The J gene is TRBJ1-1, the V gene TRBV27; 7 bases agree with TRBD1. V shed 2 bases and J 4 bases; nucleotides not matched to a gene: 7. The CDR3 is 15 amino acids. Germline V gives CDR1 MNHEY, CDR2 SMNVEV (reference sequence).

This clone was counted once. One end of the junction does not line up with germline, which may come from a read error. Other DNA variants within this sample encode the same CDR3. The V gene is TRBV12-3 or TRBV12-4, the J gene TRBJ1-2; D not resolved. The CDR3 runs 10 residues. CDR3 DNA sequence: TGCGCCAGCAGTTATAATGGCTACACCTTC. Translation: CASSYNGYTF.

The CDR3 here is CASSFRVSEEKLFF. DNA of the CDR3: TGCGCCAGCAGCTTCAGGGTAAGTGAGGAAAAACTGTTTTTT. The chain recombines TRBV5-1 with TRBJ1-4; D is possibly TRBD1 (5 bases). This CDR3 comprises 14 residues. CDR1 is SGHRS and CDR2 is YFSETQ in the germline V gene. V was cut by 2 bases and J by 8 bases, with 13 bases left in between. Full variable domain (rest looked up from reference TRBV5-1 and TRBJ1-4): KAGVTQTPRYLIKTRGQQVTLSCSPISGHRSVSWYQQTPGQGLQFLFEYFSETQRNKGNFPGRFSGRQFSNSRSEMNVSTLELGDSALYLCASSFRVSEEKLFFGSGTQLSVL.

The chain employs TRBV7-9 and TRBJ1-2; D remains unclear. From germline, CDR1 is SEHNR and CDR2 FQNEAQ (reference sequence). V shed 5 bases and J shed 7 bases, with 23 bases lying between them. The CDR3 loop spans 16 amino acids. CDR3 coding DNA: TGTGCCAGCAGCGCGTCCCAGCTGACAAAATCCGCTGGCTACACCTTC. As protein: CASSASQLTKSAGYTF.

In DNA, the CDR3 is TGTGCCAGCAGTCTACGGACAGGGGCCTATGGCTACACCTTC. It yields the protein CASSLRTGAYGYTF. V is TRBV27 and J is TRBJ1-2, with TRBD1 identical over 9 bases. In germline, CDR1 is MNHEY, CDR2 SMNVEV (reference sequence). Trimming at V came to 5 bases and at J to 4 bases, leaving 5 bases not matched to a gene. The CDR3 contains 14 residues.

The CDR3 reads CASSYGGTSEQYF. The CDR3 DNA is TGTGCCAGCAGCTACGGGGGGACCTCCGAGCAGTACTTC. The chain combines TRBV11-2 with TRBJ2-7; 7 bases fit TRBD2. V lost 4 bases and J lost 6; bases outside the gene matches: 6. The length of the CDR3 is 13 residues. CDR1 and CDR2 from the germline V gene are SGHAT and FQNNGV.

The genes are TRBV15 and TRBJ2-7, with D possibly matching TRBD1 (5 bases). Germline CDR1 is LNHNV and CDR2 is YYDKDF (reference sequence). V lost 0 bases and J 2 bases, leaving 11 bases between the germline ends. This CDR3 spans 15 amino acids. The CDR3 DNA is TGTGCCACCAGCAGAGATCAGGGAACCACCTACGAGCAGTACTTC. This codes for CATSRDQGTTYEQYF.

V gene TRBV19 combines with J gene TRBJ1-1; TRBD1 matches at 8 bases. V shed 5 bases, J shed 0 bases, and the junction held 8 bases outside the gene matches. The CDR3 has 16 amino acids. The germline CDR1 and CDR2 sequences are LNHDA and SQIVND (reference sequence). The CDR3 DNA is TGTGCCAGTAGTCTGAGGACAGGGATTATGAACACTGAAGCTTTCTTT. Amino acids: CASSLRTGIMNTEAFF.

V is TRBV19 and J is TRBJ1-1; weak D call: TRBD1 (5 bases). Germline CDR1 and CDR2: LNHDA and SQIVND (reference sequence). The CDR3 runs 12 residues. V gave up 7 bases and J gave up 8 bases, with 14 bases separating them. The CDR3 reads CASNNRYLEAFF. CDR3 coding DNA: TGTGCCAGTAATAACAGGTACCTCGAAGCTTTCTTT. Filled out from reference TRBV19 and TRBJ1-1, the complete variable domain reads DGGITQSPKYLFRKEGQNVTLSCEQNLNHDAMYWYRQDPGQGLRLIYYSQIVNDFQKGDIAEGYSVSREKKESFPLTVTSAQKNPTAFYLCASNNRYLEAFFGQGTRLTVV.

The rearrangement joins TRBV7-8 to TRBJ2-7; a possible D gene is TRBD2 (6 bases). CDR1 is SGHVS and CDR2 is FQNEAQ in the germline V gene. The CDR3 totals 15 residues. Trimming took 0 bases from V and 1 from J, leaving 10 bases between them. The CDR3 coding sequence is TGTGCCAGCAGCTTAGCGCAGGGAGGTTCCTACGAGCAGTACTTC. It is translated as CASSLAQGGSYEQYF.

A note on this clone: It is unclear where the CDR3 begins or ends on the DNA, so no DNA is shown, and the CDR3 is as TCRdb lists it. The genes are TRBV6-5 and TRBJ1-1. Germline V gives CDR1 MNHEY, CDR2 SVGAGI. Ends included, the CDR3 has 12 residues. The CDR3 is CACIRFGVEAFF.